The 7 T cell receptor beta chains presented below share a single source sample, sequenced in a study of T cells in localized non-small cell lung cancer. Profiled with immunoSEQ multiplex PCR; TCRdb holds only in-frame clones, not every one. The repertoire consists of about 20,000 clones, with 75% to 90% occurring once and the leading ten covering approximately 24%. Sample: PBMCs, taken before any cancer treatment. The receptors originated from a man aged 35-69 years with stage II squamous cell lung carcinoma.

The chain recombines TRBV2 with TRBJ2-7; D may be TRBD2 (5 bases). Germline values: CDR1 SNHLY, CDR2 FYNNEI. Trimming removed 2 bases from V and 2 bases from J, with 13 bases in between. The CDR3 consists of 15 residues. Here the CDR3 DNA reads TGTGCCAGCAGTGAACGGGGATCACCGACCTACGAGCAGTACTTC. Its translation: CASSERGSPTYEQYF.

The rearrangement uses TRBV28 and TRBJ1-1; D ambiguous. Trimming pared 0 bases from V and 3 bases from J, leaving 8 bases between. The CDR3 has 14 amino acids. The germline V gene has CDR1 MDHEN and CDR2 SYDVKM. Here the CDR3 reads CASSLWQEDTEAFF. The CDR3 DNA follows: TGTGCCAGCAGTTTATGGCAGGAAGACACTGAAGCTTTCTTT.

CDR3 DNA sequence: TGTGCCAGTCGCCGGGACAGGGCTGAAGCTTTCTTT. It codes for CASRRDRAEAFF. This chain uses TRBV19 with TRBJ1-1; TRBD1 matches at 9 bases. Germline lookup yields CDR1 LNHDA and CDR2 SQIVND (reference sequence). CDR3 size: 12 residues. V shed 8 bases and J 6 bases; nucleotides not matched to a gene: 4.

The chain couples TRBV5-1 to TRBJ1-1; perhaps TRBD1 as D (5 bases). V was trimmed by 4 bases and J by 2 bases, leaving 15 bases between them. CDR1 and CDR2 (germline): SGHRS, YFSETQ. The CDR3 covers 15 residues. CDR3 DNA: TGCGCCAGCAGCCTCAGGGCGATCGCCAACACTGAAGCTTTCTTT. Translating it yields CASSLRAIANTEAFF. The full variable domain, in which reference TRBV5-1 and TRBJ1-1 provide the parts outside the CDR3, is KAGVTQTPRYLIKTRGQQVTLSCSPISGHRSVSWYQQTPGQGLQFLFEYFSETQRNKGNFPGRFSGRQFSNSRSEMNVSTLELGDSALYLCASSLRAIANTEAFFGQGTRLTVV.

The J gene is TRBJ2-7, the V gene TRBV6-5; a possible D gene is TRBD2 (6 bases). Germline values: CDR1 MNHEY, CDR2 SVGAGI. CDR3 length: 13 amino acids. The V gene lost 2 bases and the J gene lost 6 bases, with 11 bases spanning the gap. DNA of the CDR3: TGTGCCAGCAGTTACACTGGGGGAGGCGAGCAGTACTTC. This translates into CASSYTGGGEQYF.

The CDR3 is CASSPRRREGVYEQYF. CDR3 nucleotide sequence: TGTGCCAGCAGCCCTCGGAGGCGGGAGGGCGTCTACGAGCAGTACTTC. V is TRBV5-4 and J is TRBJ2-7, with TRBD2 identical over 9 bases. This CDR3 is 16 amino acids long. Looked up from germline, CDR1 is SGHNT and CDR2 is YYREEE (reference sequence). V was clipped by 4 bases and J by 3 bases; unmatched bases: 11.

The chain couples TRBV11-2 to TRBJ1-1; D uncertain. Per the germline V gene, CDR1 is SGHAT and CDR2 is FQNNGV. V lost 3 bases, J lost 0 bases, and 8 bases lay in between. The CDR3 is 14 residues long. The CDR3 here is CASSFQRMNTEAFF. The CDR3 region has the DNA TGTGCCAGCAGCTTCCAGCGCATGAACACTGAAGCTTTCTTT.